A single sample gave rise to the 20 T cell receptor beta chains below, sequenced in a study of shared clonotypes between healthy human individuals. The table came from immunoSEQ multiplex PCR; TCRdb's copy has only in-frame clones and leaves some out. Of some 2.3 million clones in the sample, approximately 93% were seen once. The sequenced sample was naive CD4+ T cells from PBMCs. Indicated subset: CD45RA+ positively selected. The receptors shown here come from a man aged 18 to 30 in good health. Some clones in this sample may be carry-over from other donors' samples.

About this clone: This same CDR3 is encoded by further DNA sequences in the sample. The chain combines TRBV28 with TRBJ2-5, with a tentative D call TRBD1 (5 bases). V lost 2 bases, J lost 1 base, and 5 bases lay in between. There are 13 residues in the CDR3. Germline-derived CDR1 and CDR2 are MDHEN and SYDVKM. The CDR3 loop reads CASSLGAQETQYF. CDR3 DNA sequence: TGTGCCAGCAGTTTAGGGGCCCAAGAGACCCAGTACTTC.

The chain has TRBV28 and TRBJ1-1; weak D call: TRBD1 (5 bases). V was shortened by 6 bases and J by 0 bases, with 11 bases between the two germline ends. Germline CDR1 and CDR2: MDHEN and SYDVKM. This CDR3 contains 14 residues. DNA for the CDR3: TGTGCCAGCAGGATGACAGTGCTGAACACTGAAGCTTTCTTT. Translating it yields CASRMTVLNTEAFF. Full variable domain (missing parts from reference TRBV28 and TRBJ1-1): DVKVTQSSRYLVKRTGEKVFLECVQDMDHENMFWYRQDPGLGLRLIYFSYDVKMKEKGDIPEGYSVSREKKERFSLILESASTNQTSMYLCASRMTVLNTEAFFGQGTRLTVV.

The J gene is TRBJ2-3, the V gene TRBV19, with D maybe TRBD1 (6 bases). Germline V lookup: CDR1 LNHDA, CDR2 SQIVND (reference sequence). The CDR3 has 13 amino acids. V was trimmed by 8 bases and J by 1 base, leaving 10 bases between them. The CDR3: CASGQPGTDTQYF. The CDR3 region has the DNA TGTGCCAGTGGACAGCCGGGCACAGATACGCAGTATTTT.

The chain joins TRBV6-1 to TRBJ1-2, with TRBD1 as a possible D gene (5 bases). The CDR3 contains 11 residues. Germline V gives CDR1 MNHNS, CDR2 SASEGT. Trimming removed 6 bases at V and 8 bases at J, with 10 bases between. The CDR3: CASSQRGGYTF. The CDR3 nucleotides are TGTGCCAGCAGCCAAAGGGGCGGCTACACCTTC.

The rearrangement links TRBV5-1 to TRBJ2-3; 9 bases fit TRBD2. Germline V gene sequence: CDR1 SGHRS, CDR2 YFSETQ. V was clipped by 5 bases and J by 4 bases; unmatched bases: 11. This CDR3 region has 16 residues. DNA of the CDR3: TGCGCCAGCAGTCAGGGTAGCGGGAGTGGGGCAGATACGCAGTATTTT. As protein: CASSQGSGSGADTQYF.

The V call is TRBV10-2, the J call TRBJ2-1; 9 nucleotides match TRBD2. CDR1 WSHSY and CDR2 SAAADI come from the germline V gene. The CDR3 length is 17 residues. Trimming removed 3 bases from V and 0 bases from J; junction bases left unmatched: 6. The CDR3 reads CASSETSGLSSYNEQFF. The CDR3 region has the DNA TGCGCCAGCAGTGAAACTAGCGGGCTAAGCTCCTACAATGAGCAGTTCTTC.

V is TRBV7-3 and J is TRBJ2-2; no reliable D call. Germline-derived CDR1 and CDR2 are SGHTA and FQGTGA. This CDR3 has 14 amino acids. The V and J ends lost 5 bases and 6 bases respectively, with 13 bases between them. The CDR3 region has the DNA TGTGCCAGCAGCCAGCAAACGGCCTCCGGGGAGCTGTTTTTT. It translates to CASSQQTASGELFF.

This chain connects TRBV6-1 to TRBJ2-7; TRBD1 agrees at 7 bases. Germline V gene data show CDR1 as MNHNS and CDR2 as SASEGT. V lost 6 bases, J lost 4 bases, and 12 bases stayed unmatched. This CDR3 is built from 15 residues. The CDR3 here is CASRVGGAGLYEQYF. The CDR3 DNA follows: TGTGCCAGCAGGGTAGGGGGCGCGGGTCTGTACGAGCAGTACTTC.

The chain employs TRBV5-5 and TRBJ2-5; D gene ambiguous. The V end lost 1 base, the J end lost 5 bases, and 15 bases lay between the germline ends. Germline-derived CDR1 and CDR2 are SGHKS and YYEKEE (reference sequence). This CDR3 contains 15 residues. The CDR3 DNA reads as TGTGCCAGCAGCTTGCCATCACCCTCCTCGGAGACCCAGTACTTC. Translating it yields CASSLPSPSSETQYF. Full variable domain (missing parts from reference TRBV5-5 and TRBJ2-5): DAGVTQSPTHLIKTRGQQVTLRCSPISGHKSVSWYQQVLGQGPQFIFQYYEKEERGRGNFPDRFSARQFPNYSSELNVNALLLGDSALYLCASSLPSPSSETQYFGPGTRLLVL.

This clone was detected once. V gene TRBV10-3 combines with J gene TRBJ2-7, with D perhaps assigned TRBD1 or TRBD2 (5 bases each). In germline, CDR1 is ENHRY, CDR2 SYGVKD. Trimming cost V 7 bases and J 3 bases, with 16 bases left between them. This CDR3 region has 14 residues. CDR3 protein: CAIKGRLDGYEQYF. Written as DNA, the CDR3 is TGTGCCATCAAGGGACGCTTGGACGGCTACGAGCAGTACTTC.

CDR3 sequence reads: CASSQSRGRHEQYF. CDR3 nucleotide sequence: TGCGCCAGCAGTCAATCAAGAGGGCGTCACGAGCAGTACTTC. The chain employs TRBV23-1 and TRBJ2-7; maybe TRBD2 (5 bases). TRBV23-1 is annotated as an ORF whose role is uncertain. Trimming took off 0 bases at V and 5 bases at J, with 11 bases between the two ends. This CDR3 is built from 14 residues.

The chain is built from TRBV29-1 and TRBJ2-7, with a weak D call TRBD1 (5 bases). With 8 bases removed from V and 0 bases from J, the gap between germline ends came to 20 bases. The CDR3 consists of 15 residues. Germline values: CDR1 SQVTM, CDR2 ANQGSEA. CDR3 sequence reads: CSISMTADFSYEQYF. CDR3 coding DNA: TGCAGCATCTCCATGACAGCTGACTTCTCCTACGAGCAGTACTTC.

The chain has TRBV2 and TRBJ2-7; perhaps TRBD2 as D (7 bases). Germline V lookup: CDR1 SNHLY, CDR2 FYNNEI. The CDR3 is 14 residues long. V was shortened by 3 bases and J by 5 bases, with 14 bases between the two germline ends. CDR3 in amino acids: CASSEGGRRNEQYF. CDR3 nucleotides: TGTGCCAGCAGTGAGGGGGGGCGCAGGAACGAGCAGTACTTC. The entire variable domain, with the rest obtained from reference TRBV2 and TRBJ2-7, is as follows: EPEVTQTPSHQVTQMGQEVILRCVPISNHLYFYWYRQILGQKVEFLVSFYNNEISEKSEIFDDQFSVERPDGSNFTLKIRSTKLEDSAMYFCASSEGGRRNEQYFGPGTRLTVT.

The rearrangement joins TRBV5-4 to TRBJ2-3, with TRBD2 identical over 8 bases. Losses at the gene ends were 4 bases for V and 4 bases for J; bases not matched to a gene: 8. This CDR3 is built from 15 residues. Looked up from germline, CDR1 is SGHNT and CDR2 is YYREEE (reference sequence). CDR3 coding DNA: TGTGCCAGCAGCCCCGAGGGCGGGAGGTCAGATACGCAGTATTTT. Amino acid sequence: CASSPEGGRSDTQYF. Variable domain in full (rest from reference TRBV5-4 and TRBJ2-3): ETGVTQSPTHLIKTRGQQVTLRCSSQSGHNTVSWYQQALGQGPQFIFQYYREEENGRGNFPPRFSGLQFPNYSSELNVNALELDDSALYLCASSPEGGRSDTQYFGPGTRLTVL.

Note on this clone: This sample includes further DNA sequences coding for the same CDR3. The chain combines TRBV7-7 with TRBJ2-3, with D perhaps matching TRBD1 (5 bases). The CDR3 is 14 amino acids. V lost 1 base to trimming and J lost 0 bases, with 5 bases between them. CDR1 and CDR2 from the germline V gene are SSHAT and FNYEAQ (reference sequence). In nucleotides, the CDR3 is TGTGCCAGCAGCTTAGGACAGAGCACAGATACGCAGTATTTT. Translated, it gives CASSLGQSTDTQYF.

The chain carries TRBV11-2 and TRBJ2-1; D may match TRBD1 or TRBD2 (6 bases each). V lost 5 bases and J 1 base, leaving 18 bases between the germline ends. This CDR3 has 17 residues. Germline CDR1 is SGHAT and CDR2 is FQNNGV. CDR3 in amino acids: CASSKGVPGASYNEQFF. CDR3 nucleotides: TGTGCCAGCAGCAAAGGGGTCCCGGGGGCGTCCTACAATGAGCAGTTCTTC.

This chain connects TRBV5-6 to TRBJ2-4; the D is unclear. The CDR3 runs to 15 residues. Germline CDR1 and CDR2: SGHDT and YYEEEE. Between the trimmed V and J ends, which lost 4 bases and 0 bases, there was a span of 11 bases. The CDR3 nucleotides read TGTGCCAGCAGCCGGCGGCGAGTAGCCAAAAACATTCAGTACTTC. Translation gives CASSRRRVAKNIQYF.

The V call is TRBV18, the J call TRBJ2-4; the D gene is possibly TRBD2 (6 bases). CDR1 is KGHSH and CDR2 is LQKENI in the germline V gene. The CDR3 contains 14 residues. V shed 2 bases and J shed 3 bases, with 8 bases lying between them. CDR3 amino acids: CASSPGGNKNIQYF. The CDR3 DNA is TGTGCCAGCTCACCAGGAGGGAACAAAAACATTCAGTACTTC.

The chain combines TRBV11-2 with TRBJ2-7, with 8 bases aligning to TRBD1. The CDR3 has 15 amino acids. V was pared by 5 bases and J by 3 bases, with 9 bases of the junction left unmatched. Germline V gives CDR1 SGHAT, CDR2 FQNNGV. For the CDR3, the DNA is TGTGCCAGCAGCCCACTGGACAGGGTTGGCTACGAGCAGTACTTC. Its translation: CASSPLDRVGYEQYF.

This chain connects TRBV19 to TRBJ2-2; D may be TRBD2 (5 bases). This CDR3 spans 17 amino acids. Trimming took off 3 bases at V and 0 bases at J, with 14 bases between the two ends. Germline CDR1 and CDR2: LNHDA and SQIVND (reference sequence). CDR3 in DNA: TGTGCCAGTAGTATTAGGTTGAGCGGAACGAACACCGGGGAGCTGTTTTTT. It specifies CASSIRLSGTNTGELFF.